This entry lists 23 T cell receptor beta chains sequenced from one sample in a study of control samples from healthy donors and cancer patients. Data came from immunoSEQ multiplex PCR; TCRdb stores just in-frame clones and leaves some out. Of fewer than 50,000 clones in the sample, 85% to 95% were seen once. Input material: PBMCs. Receptors originate from a man younger than 45 with colorectal cancer.

The rearrangement joins TRBV5-1 to TRBJ1-1; 9 bases align to TRBD1. Germline CDR1 is SGHRS and CDR2 is YFSETQ. Unmatched junction bases numbered 3, after V lost 1 base and J lost 8 bases. The CDR3 covers 13 residues. The CDR3 sequence is CASSLLDRGEAFF. CDR3 bases: TGCGCCAGCAGCTTGTTAGACAGGGGGGAAGCTTTCTTT.

The V call is TRBV5-1, the J call TRBJ2-7, with 7 bases that match TRBD1. The CDR3 has 15 residues. With V trimmed by 3 bases and J by 2 bases, 8 bases remained unmatched. Germline-derived CDR1 and CDR2 are SGHRS and YFSETQ. In nucleotides, the CDR3 is TGCGCCAGCAGCTCCCAGACAGGGAAGCCCTACGAGCAGTACTTC. This codes for CASSSQTGKPYEQYF.

The chain combines TRBV5-1 with TRBJ1-6, with a tentative D call TRBD1 (5 bases). The CDR3 is 15 amino acids. From germline, CDR1 is SGHRS and CDR2 YFSETQ. Trimming took off 6 bases at V and 3 bases at J, with 13 bases between the two ends. CDR3 sequence (DNA): TGCGCCAGCACCACCCAGGGAGACTATAATTCACCCCTCCACTTT. Encoded protein: CASTTQGDYNSPLHF.

This chain joins TRBV15 and TRBJ2-3; the match to TRBD1 covers 8 bases. There are 17 residues in the CDR3. Looked up from germline, CDR1 is LNHNV and CDR2 is YYDKDF (reference sequence). With 2 bases clipped from V and 0 bases from J, the junction kept 7 bases outside the gene matches. The CDR3 DNA reads TGTGCCACCAGCAGATCCACGGGACAGGCTAGCACAGATACGCAGTATTTT. Translating it yields CATSRSTGQASTDTQYF.

In its sample, this clone was seen once. V usage is TRBV28 and J usage is TRBJ1-1; 8 nucleotides agree with TRBD1. The CDR3 contains 14 residues. The V segment lost 6 bases and the J segment 1 base; nucleotides outside the gene matches: 4. The V gene's germline CDR1 is MDHEN and CDR2 SYDVKM. CDR3 residues: CASSKTGANTEAFF. CDR3 coding DNA: TGTGCCAGCAGCAAGACAGGGGCGAACACTGAAGCTTTCTTT. Full variable domain (missing parts from reference TRBV28 and TRBJ1-1): DVKVTQSSRYLVKRTGEKVFLECVQDMDHENMFWYRQDPGLGLRLIYFSYDVKMKEKGDIPEGYSVSREKKERFSLILESASTNQTSMYLCASSKTGANTEAFFGQGTRLTVV.

V gene TRBV29-1 combines with J gene TRBJ2-1; D might be TRBD2 (6 bases). V was shortened by 5 bases and J by 5 bases, with 22 bases between the two germline ends. Germline V gives CDR1 SQVTM, CDR2 ANQGSEA. There are 16 residues in the CDR3. The CDR3 DNA follows: TGCAGCGTTCCCTCGACGGTGGGGGGAAGTAACAATGAGCAGTTCTTC. Translated: CSVPSTVGGSNNEQFF.

This clone was observed once. The chain joins TRBV5-4 to TRBJ1-2, with D possibly matching TRBD1 (6 bases). The CDR3 contains 13 residues. V was cut by 4 bases and J by 6 bases, with 13 bases left in between. Germline CDR1 is SGHNT and CDR2 is YYREEE (reference sequence). CDR3 loop: CASSLEGVNGYTF. The CDR3 DNA reads TGTGCCAGCAGCCTGGAGGGGGTTAATGGCTACACCTTC.

The rearrangement joins TRBV12-5 to TRBJ1-5; a weak D match, TRBD1 (5 bases). V was clipped by 9 bases and J by 4 bases, with 13 bases between them. Germline V gives CDR1 LGHNT, CDR2 FRNRAP. The CDR3 length is 13 residues. The CDR3 here is CASAPGRNQPQHF. CDR3 bases: TGTGCTAGCGCCCCAGGGAGAAATCAGCCCCAGCATTTT.

The chain links TRBV18 to TRBJ2-5; a possible D gene is TRBD1 (6 bases). The CDR3 extends over 15 amino acids. V shed 9 bases and J shed 4 bases, with 21 bases lying between them. Germline V CDR1 and CDR2: KGHSH, LQKENI. The CDR3 DNA sequence: TGTGCCAGTACCGACAGGTACGCAGGTAGAGAGACCCAGTACTTC. Its protein is CASTDRYAGRETQYF. The variable domain in full, with the rest retrieved from reference TRBV18 and TRBJ2-5, is NAGVMQNPRHLVRRRGQEARLRCSPMKGHSHVYWYRQLPEEGLKFMVYLQKENIIDESGMPKERFSAEFPKEGPSILRIQQVVRGDSAAYFCASTDRYAGRETQYFGPGTRLLVL.

This clone was seen more than once but under ten times. The chain combines TRBV29-1 with TRBJ1-2; 8 nucleotides align to TRBD1. This CDR3 is built from 12 residues. Looked up from germline, CDR1 is SQVTM and CDR2 is ANQGSEA. The ends lost 1 base at V and 8 bases at J; junction bases unmatched: 3. The CDR3 region is CSVEGTGPGYTF. DNA for the CDR3: TGCAGCGTTGAAGGGACAGGGCCCGGCTACACCTTC.

The J gene is TRBJ2-7, the V gene TRBV6-1, with D possibly being TRBD1 (5 bases). Germline CDR1 reads MNHNS; CDR2 reads SASEGT. The germline V and J ends were trimmed by 2 bases and 3 bases, with 8 bases remaining between them. The CDR3 is 13 amino acids. The CDR3 loop is CASSEQGNYEQYF. CDR3 bases: TGTGCCAGCAGTGAACAGGGAAACTACGAGCAGTACTTC.

The rearrangement joins TRBV7-2 to TRBJ2-6; D tentatively reads TRBD1 or TRBD2 (5 bases each). CDR3 size: 17 residues. Between the trimmed V and J ends, which lost 2 bases and 2 bases, there was a span of 13 bases. Germline V gives CDR1 SGHTA, CDR2 FQGNSA. In DNA, the CDR3 is TGTGCCAGCAGCTTAAAGGGGACGAAGGCTGGGGCCAACGTCCTGACTTTC. It encodes CASSLKGTKAGANVLTF.

The rearrangement joins TRBV6-5 to TRBJ2-7, with 8 bases fitting TRBD1. The V segment lost 6 bases and the J segment 5 bases; nucleotides outside the gene matches: 3. CDR3 length equals 12 residues. CDR1 is MNHEY and CDR2 is SVGAGI in the germline V gene. CDR3 nucleotide sequence: TGTGCCAGCAGGGACAGGGCACACGAGCAGTACTTC. It is translated as CASRDRAHEQYF.

Only one count was recorded for this clone. This chain connects TRBV7-2 to TRBJ2-7, with D possibly being TRBD2 (7 bases). CDR1 and CDR2 from the germline V gene are SGHTA and FQGNSA. Trimming removed 3 bases from V and 2 bases from J, with 11 bases in between. This CDR3 has 14 amino acids. CDR3 protein: CASSLAGAAYEQYV. Written as DNA, the CDR3 is TGTGCCAGCAGCTTGGCGGGGGCCGCCTACGAGCAGTACGTC.

The genes are TRBV5-1 and TRBJ2-2; no clear D. Trimming pared 4 bases from V and 4 bases from J, leaving 14 bases between. This CDR3 has 15 amino acids. From germline, CDR1 is SGHRS and CDR2 YFSETQ. CDR3 protein: CASSPTQLATGELFF. The CDR3, as DNA: TGCGCCAGCAGCCCTACCCAGTTGGCCACCGGGGAGCTGTTTTTT.

The chain couples TRBV5-4 to TRBJ1-6; 10 bases align to TRBD1. The CDR3 length is 15 residues. CDR1 is SGHNT, CDR2 YYREEE, per germline (reference sequence). Trimming cost V 1 base and J 10 bases; bases outside gene matches: 5. The CDR3 region is CASSLLGTGASPLHF. In DNA form, the CDR3 reads TGTGCCAGCAGCTTGTTGGGGACAGGGGCCTCACCCCTCCACTTT.

The CDR3 protein is CASSLVALSGNTIYF. The DNA for the CDR3 is TGTGCCAGCAGCTTAGTGGCACTTTCTGGAAACACCATATATTTT. V gene TRBV7-2 combines with J gene TRBJ1-3, with D unresolved. CDR1 is SGHTA and CDR2 is FQGNSA in the germline V gene. There are 15 residues in the CDR3. The germline V and J ends were trimmed by 1 base and 1 base, with 8 bases remaining between them.

The gene calls are TRBV9 and TRBJ2-1, with D hard to call. Germline values: CDR1 SGDLS, CDR2 YYNGEE. There are 17 residues in the CDR3. Trimming took off 0 bases at V and 5 bases at J, with 18 bases between the two ends. The CDR3 protein is CASSVAEPFRVHNEQFF. The CDR3 region has the DNA TGTGCCAGCAGCGTAGCTGAGCCGTTTAGGGTCCACAATGAGCAGTTCTTC.

This CDR3 is CASSDLGAAAYEQYV. CDR3 nucleotides: TGTGCCAGCAGTGATCTGGGGGCCGCAGCCTACGAGCAGTACGTC. V usage is TRBV6-1 and J usage is TRBJ2-7; D possibly corresponds to TRBD1 (6 bases). The CDR3 has 15 amino acids. V lost 3 bases and J lost 2, with 14 bases in between. Per the germline V gene, CDR1 is MNHNS and CDR2 is SASEGT.

The chain recombines TRBV11-3 with TRBJ2-3; possibly TRBD1 for D (6 bases). The CDR3 contains 15 residues. The V end was cut by 4 bases, the J end by 0 bases, with 11 bases between. Germline CDR1 SGHNT, CDR2 YENEEA. The CDR3 protein is CASSSRTDSTDTQYF. CDR3 nucleotide sequence: TGTGCCAGCAGCTCCCGGACAGATAGCACAGATACGCAGTATTTT.

The rearrangement links TRBV18 to TRBJ1-1; TRBD1 matches 8 bases. This CDR3 spans 14 amino acids. Germline V CDR1 and CDR2: KGHSH, LQKENI. V gave up 3 bases and J gave up 6 bases; unmatched junction bases: 6. The CDR3 spells CASSPRTGKAEAFF. The CDR3 coding sequence is TGTGCCAGCTCACCCCGGACAGGGAAGGCTGAAGCTTTCTTT.

The chain uses TRBV29-1 and TRBJ2-3; D is ambiguous. V was cut by 4 bases and J by 4 bases, with 9 bases left in between. The germline V gene has CDR1 SQVTM and CDR2 ANQGSEA. The CDR3 loop spans 12 amino acids. The CDR3 protein is CSVVGVPDTQYF. The CDR3 nucleotides are TGCAGCGTTGTTGGGGTTCCAGATACGCAGTATTTT.

V gene TRBV7-2 combines with J gene TRBJ1-2; 9 nucleotides align to TRBD1. The CDR3 spans 14 residues. V lost 5 bases to trimming and J lost 4 bases; unmatched junction nucleotides: 5. Germline CDR1 reads SGHTA; CDR2 reads FQGNSA. For the CDR3, the DNA is TGTGCCAGCAGCCTTACAGGGGGCACCTATGGCTACACCTTC. Its translation: CASSLTGGTYGYTF.